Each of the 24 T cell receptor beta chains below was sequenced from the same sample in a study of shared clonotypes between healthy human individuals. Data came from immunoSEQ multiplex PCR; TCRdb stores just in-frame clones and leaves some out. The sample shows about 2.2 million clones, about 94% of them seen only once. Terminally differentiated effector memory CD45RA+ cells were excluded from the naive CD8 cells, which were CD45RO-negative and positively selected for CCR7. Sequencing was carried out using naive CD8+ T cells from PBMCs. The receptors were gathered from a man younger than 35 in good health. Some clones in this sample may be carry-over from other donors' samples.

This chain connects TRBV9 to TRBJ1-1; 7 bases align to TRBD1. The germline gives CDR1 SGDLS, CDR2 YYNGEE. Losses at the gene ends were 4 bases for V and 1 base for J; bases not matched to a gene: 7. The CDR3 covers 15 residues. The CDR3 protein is CASSPRDRSNTEAFF. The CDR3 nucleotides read TGTGCCAGCAGCCCCCGGGACAGATCGAACACTGAAGCTTTCTTT.

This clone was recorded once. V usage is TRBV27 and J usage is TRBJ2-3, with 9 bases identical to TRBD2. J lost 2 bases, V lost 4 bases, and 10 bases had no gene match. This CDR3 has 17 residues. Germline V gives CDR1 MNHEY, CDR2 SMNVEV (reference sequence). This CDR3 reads CASSSYYSGSNTDTQYF. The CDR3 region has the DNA TGTGCCAGCAGTTCATACTATAGCGGGAGTAACACAGATACGCAGTATTTT.

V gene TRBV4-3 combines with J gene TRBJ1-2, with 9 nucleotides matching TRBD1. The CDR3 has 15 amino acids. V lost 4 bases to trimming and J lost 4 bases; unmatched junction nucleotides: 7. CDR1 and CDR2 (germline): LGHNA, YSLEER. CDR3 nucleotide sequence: TGCGCCAGCAGCCCACGTTTGGACAGGGGCTATGGCTACACCTTC. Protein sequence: CASSPRLDRGYGYTF.

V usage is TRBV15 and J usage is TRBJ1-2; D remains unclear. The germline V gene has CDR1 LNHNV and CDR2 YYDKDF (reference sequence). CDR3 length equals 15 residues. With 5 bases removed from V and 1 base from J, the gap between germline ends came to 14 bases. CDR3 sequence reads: CATSPGQPRNYGYTF. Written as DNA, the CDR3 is TGTGCCACCAGCCCAGGCCAGCCCCGTAACTATGGCTACACCTTC.

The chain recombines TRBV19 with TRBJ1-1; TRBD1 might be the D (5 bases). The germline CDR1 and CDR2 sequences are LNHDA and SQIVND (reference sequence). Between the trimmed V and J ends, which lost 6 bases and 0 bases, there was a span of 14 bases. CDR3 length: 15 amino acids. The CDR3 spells CASSPAGALNTEAFF. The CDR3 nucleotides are TGTGCCAGTAGCCCCGCCGGGGCCTTGAACACTGAAGCTTTCTTT.

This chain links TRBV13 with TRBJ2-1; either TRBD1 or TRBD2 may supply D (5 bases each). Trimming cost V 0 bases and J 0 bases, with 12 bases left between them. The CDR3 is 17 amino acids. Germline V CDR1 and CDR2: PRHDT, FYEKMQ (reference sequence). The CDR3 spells CASSLGRPRGSYNEQFF. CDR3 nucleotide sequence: TGTGCCAGCAGCTTAGGCCGACCGAGGGGCTCCTACAATGAGCAGTTCTTC.

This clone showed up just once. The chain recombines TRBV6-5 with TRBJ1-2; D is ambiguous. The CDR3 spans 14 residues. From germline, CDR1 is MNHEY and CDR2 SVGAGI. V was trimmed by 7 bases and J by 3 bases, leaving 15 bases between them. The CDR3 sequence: CASKTYSKDYGYTF. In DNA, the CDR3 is TGTGCCAGCAAAACCTACAGTAAGGACTATGGCTACACCTTC.

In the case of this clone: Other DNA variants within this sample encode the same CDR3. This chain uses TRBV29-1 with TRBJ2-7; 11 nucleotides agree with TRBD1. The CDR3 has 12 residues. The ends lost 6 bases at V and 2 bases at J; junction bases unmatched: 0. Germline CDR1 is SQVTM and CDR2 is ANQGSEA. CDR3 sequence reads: CSVGQGAYEQYF. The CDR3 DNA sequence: TGCAGCGTGGGACAGGGGGCCTACGAGCAGTACTTC.

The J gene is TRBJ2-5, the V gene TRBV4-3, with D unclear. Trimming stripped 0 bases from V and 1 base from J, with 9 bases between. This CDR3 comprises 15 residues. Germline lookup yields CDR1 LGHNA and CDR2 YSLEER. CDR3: CASSQDRVVQETQYF. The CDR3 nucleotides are TGCGCCAGCAGCCAAGATCGGGTAGTCCAAGAGACCCAGTACTTC.

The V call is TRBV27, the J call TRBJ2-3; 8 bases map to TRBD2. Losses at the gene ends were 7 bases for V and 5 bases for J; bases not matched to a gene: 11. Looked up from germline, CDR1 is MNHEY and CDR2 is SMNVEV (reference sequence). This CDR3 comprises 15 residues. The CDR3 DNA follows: TGTGCCAGCACCCCCCGACGGGAGGGCCAAGATACGCAGTATTTT. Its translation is CASTPRREGQDTQYF.

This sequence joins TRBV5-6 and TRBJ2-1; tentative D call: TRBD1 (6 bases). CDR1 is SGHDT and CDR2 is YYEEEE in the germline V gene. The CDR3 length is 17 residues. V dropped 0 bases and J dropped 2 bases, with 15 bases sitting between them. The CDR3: CASSLGPGQIPYNEQFF. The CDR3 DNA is TGTGCCAGCAGCTTGGGACCGGGACAAATTCCCTACAATGAGCAGTTCTTC.

Here the CDR3 reads CASSSILGQGGQETQYF. CDR3 bases: TGTGCCAGCAGCTCGATTTTGGGACAGGGAGGGCAAGAGACCCAGTACTTC. This sequence joins TRBV11-2 and TRBJ2-5, with 9 bases that match TRBD1. Unmatched junction bases numbered 11, after V lost 4 bases and J lost 2 bases. Per germline, CDR1 SGHAT and CDR2 FQNNGV. This CDR3 is built from 17 residues.

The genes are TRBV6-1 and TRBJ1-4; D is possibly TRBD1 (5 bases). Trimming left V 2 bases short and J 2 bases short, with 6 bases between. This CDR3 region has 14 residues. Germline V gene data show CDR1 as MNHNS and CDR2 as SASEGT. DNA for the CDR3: TGTGCCAGCAGTGAATGGGGCACTAATGAAAAACTGTTTTTT. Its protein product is CASSEWGTNEKLFF.

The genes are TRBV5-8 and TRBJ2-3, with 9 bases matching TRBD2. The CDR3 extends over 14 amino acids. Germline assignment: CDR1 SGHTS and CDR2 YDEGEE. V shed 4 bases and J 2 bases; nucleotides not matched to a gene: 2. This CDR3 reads CASSRLADTDTQYF. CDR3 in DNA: TGTGCCAGCAGCCGACTAGCGGACACAGATACGCAGTATTTT.

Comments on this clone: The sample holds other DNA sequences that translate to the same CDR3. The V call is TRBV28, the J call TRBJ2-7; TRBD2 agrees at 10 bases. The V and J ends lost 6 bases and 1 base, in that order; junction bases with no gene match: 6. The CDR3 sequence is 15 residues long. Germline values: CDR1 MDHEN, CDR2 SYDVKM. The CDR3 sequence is CASSSRTSGSYEQYF. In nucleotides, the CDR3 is TGTGCCAGCAGCTCGAGGACTAGCGGATCCTACGAGCAGTACTTC. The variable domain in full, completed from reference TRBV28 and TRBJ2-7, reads DVKVTQSSRYLVKRTGEKVFLECVQDMDHENMFWYRQDPGLGLRLIYFSYDVKMKEKGDIPEGYSVSREKKERFSLILESASTNQTSMYLCASSSRTSGSYEQYFGPGTRLTVT.

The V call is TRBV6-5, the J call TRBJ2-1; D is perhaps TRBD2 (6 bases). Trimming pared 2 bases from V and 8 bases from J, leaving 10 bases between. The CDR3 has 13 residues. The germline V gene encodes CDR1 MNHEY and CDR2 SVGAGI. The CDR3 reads CASSYTSLHEQFF. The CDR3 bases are TGTGCCAGCAGTTACACTAGCTTACATGAGCAGTTCTTC.

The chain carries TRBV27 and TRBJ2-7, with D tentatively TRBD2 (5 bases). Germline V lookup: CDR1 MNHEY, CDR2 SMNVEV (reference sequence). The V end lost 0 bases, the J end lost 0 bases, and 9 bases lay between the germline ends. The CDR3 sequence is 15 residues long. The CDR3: CASSLSSGISYEQYF. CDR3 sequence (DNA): TGTGCCAGCAGTTTATCATCCGGGATCTCCTACGAGCAGTACTTC.

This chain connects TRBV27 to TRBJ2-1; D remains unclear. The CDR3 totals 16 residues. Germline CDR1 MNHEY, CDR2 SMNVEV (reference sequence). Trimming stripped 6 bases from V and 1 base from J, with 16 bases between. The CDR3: CASSPVTWVSYNEQFF. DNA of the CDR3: TGTGCCAGCAGCCCCGTTACGTGGGTTTCCTACAATGAGCAGTTCTTC.

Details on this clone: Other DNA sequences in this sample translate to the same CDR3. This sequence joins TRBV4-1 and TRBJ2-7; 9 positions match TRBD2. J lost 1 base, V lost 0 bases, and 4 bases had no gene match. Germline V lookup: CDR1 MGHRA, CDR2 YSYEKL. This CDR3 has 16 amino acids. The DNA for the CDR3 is TGCGCCAGCAGCCAAGAAGGCGGGAGGGCATCCTACGAGCAGTACTTC. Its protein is CASSQEGGRASYEQYF.

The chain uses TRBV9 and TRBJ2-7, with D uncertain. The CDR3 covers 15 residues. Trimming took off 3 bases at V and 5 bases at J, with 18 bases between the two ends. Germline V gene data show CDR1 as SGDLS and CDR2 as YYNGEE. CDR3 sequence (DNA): TGTGCCAGCAGCGCGCTGGGTAGGGTAGGTCACGAGCAGTACTTC. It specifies CASSALGRVGHEQYF.

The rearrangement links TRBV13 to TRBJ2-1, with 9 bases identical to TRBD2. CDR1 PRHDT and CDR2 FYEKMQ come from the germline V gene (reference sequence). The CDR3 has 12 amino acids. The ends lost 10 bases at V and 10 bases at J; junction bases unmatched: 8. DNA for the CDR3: TGTGCCACCCGCCTAGCGGGAAGGGAGCAGTTCTTC. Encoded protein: CATRLAGREQFF.

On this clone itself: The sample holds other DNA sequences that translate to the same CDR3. The CDR3 nucleotides are TGTGCCAGCAGTTATAGTCGAGGGAGCGAGCAGTACTTC. Translation gives CASSYSRGSEQYF. The rearrangement joins TRBV6-5 to TRBJ2-7; tentative D call: TRBD2 (5 bases). V lost 3 bases and J 6 bases, leaving 12 bases between the germline ends. This CDR3 region has 13 residues. The germline V gene has CDR1 MNHEY and CDR2 SVGAGI.

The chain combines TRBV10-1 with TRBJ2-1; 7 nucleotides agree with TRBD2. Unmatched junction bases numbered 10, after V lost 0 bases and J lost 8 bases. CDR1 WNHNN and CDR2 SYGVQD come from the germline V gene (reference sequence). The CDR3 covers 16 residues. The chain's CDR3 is CASSESPGRAGDEQFF. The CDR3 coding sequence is TGCGCCAGCAGTGAGTCCCCGGGGAGGGCCGGCGATGAGCAGTTCTTC.

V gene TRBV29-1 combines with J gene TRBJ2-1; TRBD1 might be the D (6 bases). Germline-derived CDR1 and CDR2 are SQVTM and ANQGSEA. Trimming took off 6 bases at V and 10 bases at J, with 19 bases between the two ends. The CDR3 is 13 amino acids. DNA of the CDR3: TGCAGCGTGACTGGGCAGGGGAGATACGAGCAGTTCTTC. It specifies CSVTGQGRYEQFF.